This T cell receptor (beta chain) originates from a study of OX40 agonist ivuxolimab in advanced cancers. Overall study results and limits: Not determined was the antigen specificity of the expanded peripheral T cells.

The germline V gene has CDR1 SGHRS and CDR2 YFSETQ. The CDR3 covers 16 residues. V dropped 4 bases and J dropped 5; count of bases not matched to a gene: 9. Sequenced by immunoSEQ multiplex PCR; TCRdb stores in-frame clones only, minus some. The repertoire has approximately 54,000 clones, 80% to 85% of them found once; the top ten carry 3%. As concerns this clone: What it recognizes is unknown.

The sample was CD4+ or CD8+ T cells sorted from blood, taken in a trial of the OX40 agonist ivuxolimab. The chain uses TRBV5-1 and TRBJ1-4; 9 bases line up with TRBD1. The receptor was isolated from an adult with an advanced solid tumor such as melanoma, head and neck, liver or kidney cancer. The CDR3 DNA follows: TGCGCCAGCAGCAGATCCGGGACAGGGTTAAATGAAAAACTGTTTTTT. This sequence encodes CASSRSGTGLNEKLFF.